Presented here are 32 T cell receptor beta chains from one specimen sequenced in a study of T cell changes during pregnancy in multiple sclerosis. Assay used: immunoSEQ multiplex PCR; TCRdb lists only in-frame clones, some missing. The sample yields about 74,000 clones, under 95% seen once. This specimen was peripheral blood, taken in the third trimester of pregnancy. These receptors all stem from a female donor with multiple sclerosis, enrolled in a pregnancy study.

V and J are TRBV11-2 and TRBJ1-2; TRBD1 matches at 8 bases. Germline CDR1 SGHAT, CDR2 FQNNGV. V shed 5 bases and J 7 bases; nucleotides not matched to a gene: 3. The CDR3 runs 12 residues. DNA of the CDR3: TGTGCCAGCAGCGCGGACAGGGTTGGCTACACCTTC. Its translation is CASSADRVGYTF.

To note about this clone: Germline and junction disagree at one end, which may indicate a read error. This chain connects TRBV5-6 to TRBJ1-1; TRBD1 is a possible D gene (5 bases). The CDR3 covers 14 residues. The V gene's germline CDR1 is SGHDT and CDR2 YYEEEE. The chain's CDR3 is CASSAGPGNTEAFF. The CDR3 DNA sequence: TGTGCCAGCAGCGCCGGCCCAGGGAACACCGAAGCTTTCTTT.

The chain uses TRBV10-2 and TRBJ2-7, with 10 bases identical to TRBD2. Germline V gene lookup returns CDR1 WSHSY and CDR2 SAAADI. This CDR3 has 20 amino acids. V lost 2 bases to trimming and J lost 2 bases; unmatched junction nucleotides: 18. CDR3 nucleotide sequence: TGCGCCAGCAGTGAGACGTTAGCGGGGGGCCGGGCGTACGGCCCCTACGAGCAGTACTTC. This encodes CASSETLAGGRAYGPYEQYF.

This chain links TRBV7-2 with TRBJ2-1; TRBD2 matches at 9 bases. This CDR3 is built from 16 residues. The V gene's germline CDR1 is SGHTA and CDR2 FQGNSA. V trimming: 4 bases; J trimming: 2 bases; junction bases outside the gene matches: 6. In DNA form, the CDR3 reads TGTGCCAGCAGCTCCCTGAGCGGGGGGACCTACAATGAGCAGTTCTTC. Translating gives CASSSLSGGTYNEQFF.

This chain links TRBV9 with TRBJ1-3; D possibly corresponds to TRBD1 (5 bases). The V end was cut by 1 base, the J end by 1 base, with 6 bases between. The CDR3 contains 14 residues. The V gene's germline CDR1 is SGDLS and CDR2 YYNGEE. The chain's CDR3 is CASSVSGSGNTIYF. The CDR3 DNA follows: TGTGCCAGCAGCGTATCAGGGTCTGGAAACACCATATATTTT. The complete variable domain, with remaining parts taken from reference TRBV9 and TRBJ1-3, reads DSGVTQTPKHLITATGQRVTLRCSPRSGDLSVYWYQQSLDQGLQFLIQYYNGEERAKGNILERFSAQQFPDLHSELNLSSLELGDSALYFCASSVSGSGNTIYFGEGSWLTVV.

The J gene is TRBJ2-7, the V gene TRBV6-5, with D uncertain. There are 14 residues in the CDR3. V was clipped by 5 bases and J by 2 bases, with 13 bases between them. Germline-derived CDR1 and CDR2 are MNHEY and SVGAGI. Here the CDR3 DNA reads TGTGCCAGCAGTGAATACGACGGAGCCTACGAGCAGTACTTC. This gives the protein CASSEYDGAYEQYF.

The CDR3 loop reads CATLSGDTYTDTQYF. The DNA for the CDR3 is TGTGCCACACTCAGCGGAGATACTTACACAGATACGCAGTATTTT. The chain combines TRBV5-4 with TRBJ2-3; D might be TRBD2 (5 bases). V was cut by 9 bases and J by 2 bases, with 19 bases left in between. The CDR3 length is 15 residues. Germline loops: CDR1 SGHNT, CDR2 YYREEE (reference sequence).

The V call is TRBV30, the J call TRBJ1-2, with D unresolved. CDR3 length: 17 amino acids. The germline V gene has CDR1 GTSNPN and CDR2 SVGIG (reference sequence). V lost 0 bases and J lost 2, with 19 bases in between. The DNA for the CDR3 is TGTGCCTGGAGTGTAAGAATCGAGGCACGCTTAAACTATGGCTACACCTTC. It encodes CAWSVRIEARLNYGYTF.

This clone occurred a few times. The chain carries TRBV6-1 and TRBJ1-6; D gene ambiguous. Germline V CDR1 and CDR2: MNHNS, SASEGT. V gave up 3 bases and J gave up 9 bases, with 21 bases separating them. CDR3 length: 17 residues. The CDR3, as DNA: TGTGCCAGCAGTGACCTAACTTCAAGGGCGGGATTTTCACCCCTCCACTTT. Protein sequence: CASSDLTSRAGFSPLHF.

Comments on this clone: Other DNA sequences in the sample encode the same CDR3. The CDR3, as DNA: TGTGCCAGCAGCTTGGGCCAAAACACTGAAGCTTTCTTT. Amino acid sequence: CASSLGQNTEAFF. The chain combines TRBV7-3 with TRBJ1-1; D remains ambiguous. V was trimmed by 3 bases and J by 2 bases, leaving 7 bases between them. The germline V gene has CDR1 SGHTA and CDR2 FQGTGA. The CDR3 covers 13 residues.

This chain connects TRBV5-1 to TRBJ2-2; D possibly corresponds to TRBD1 (5 bases). V lost 1 base, J lost 6 bases, and 10 bases lay in between. The CDR3 spans 14 residues. Germline lookup yields CDR1 SGHRS and CDR2 YFSETQ. The CDR3 here is CASSLPAGSGELFF. Written as DNA, the CDR3 is TGCGCCAGCAGCTTGCCAGCAGGGTCCGGGGAGCTGTTTTTT.

CDR3 nucleotide sequence: TGTGCCAGCAGCTTGTATGGCAGGGGATACGAGCAGTACTTC. Translated, it gives CASSLYGRGYEQYF. The J gene is TRBJ2-7, the V gene TRBV5-4; weak D call: TRBD1 (6 bases). The V end lost 1 base, the J end lost 4 bases, and 12 bases lay between the germline ends. There are 14 residues in the CDR3. The germline V gene encodes CDR1 SGHNT and CDR2 YYREEE (reference sequence).

The CDR3, as DNA: TGTGCCAGCAGTGTCGCAGGGAAGAACACTGAAGCTTTCTTT. Translated: CASSVAGKNTEAFF. This chain links TRBV2 with TRBJ1-1, with D perhaps TRBD1 (5 bases). V lost 4 bases to trimming and J lost 1 base, with 10 bases between them. The CDR3 covers 14 residues. CDR1 SNHLY and CDR2 FYNNEI come from the germline V gene.

CDR3 DNA sequence: TGTGCCAGCCGATACCGGGACAGGGGGCTTAACACTGAAGCTTTCTTT. Protein product: CASRYRDRGLNTEAFF. V and J are TRBV28 and TRBJ1-1, with 12 bases lining up with TRBD1. The CDR3 consists of 16 residues. Germline V gene sequence: CDR1 MDHEN, CDR2 SYDVKM. Unmatched junction bases numbered 9, after V lost 8 bases and J lost 2 bases.

The chain has TRBV28 and TRBJ1-4; no clear D. This CDR3 has 13 amino acids. The germline V gene has CDR1 MDHEN and CDR2 SYDVKM. The CDR3 DNA reads as TGTGCGGTGAGGCGGGATACTAATGAAAAACTGTTTTTT. It yields the protein CAVRRDTNEKLFF.

The rearrangement joins TRBV7-9 to TRBJ1-5; 12 nucleotides match TRBD1. This CDR3 is built from 19 residues. V was pared by 5 bases and J by 2 bases, with 13 bases of the junction left unmatched. The germline V gene has CDR1 SEHNR and CDR2 FQNEAQ (reference sequence). CDR3 amino acids: CASSPTPGQGARGNQPQHF. The CDR3 DNA is TGTGCCAGCAGCCCCACCCCGGGACAGGGGGCGCGGGGCAATCAGCCCCAGCATTTT.

This rearrangement joins TRBV7-2 to TRBJ2-1; TRBD2 matches at 8 bases. J lost 1 base, V lost 2 bases, and 4 bases had no gene match. Germline V lookup: CDR1 SGHTA, CDR2 FQGNSA. The CDR3 runs to 16 residues. CDR3 bases: TGTGCCAGCAGCTTATCCAGCGGGGGTTCCTACAATGAGCAGTTCTTC. It yields the protein CASSLSSGGSYNEQFF.

V and J are TRBV5-1 and TRBJ2-3; 9 bases line up with TRBD2. The CDR3 runs to 15 residues. Germline V lookup: CDR1 SGHRS, CDR2 YFSETQ. V lost 0 bases and J lost 2; bases outside the gene matches: 1. CDR3 DNA: TGCGCCAGCAGCTTGGGACTAGCGGTCACAGATACGCAGTATTTT. Translating it yields CASSLGLAVTDTQYF.

In this sample, this clone turned up a few times. The gene calls are TRBV7-9 and TRBJ2-7; 12 bases agree with TRBD2. The CDR3 has 15 residues. Looked up from germline, CDR1 is SEHNR and CDR2 is FQNEAQ (reference sequence). V dropped 5 bases and J dropped 2; count of bases not matched to a gene: 4. The CDR3 bases are TGTGCCAGCAGCCCCTGGACTAGCGGGACCTACGAGCAGTACTTC. It translates to CASSPWTSGTYEQYF.

This chain joins TRBV7-9 and TRBJ2-7; 14 positions match TRBD2. Looked up from germline, CDR1 is SEHNR and CDR2 is FQNEAQ (reference sequence). J was trimmed by 0 bases and V by 4 bases; bases with no gene match: 8. This CDR3 has 18 amino acids. CDR3 region: CASSSGTSGGLSSYEQYF. The CDR3 DNA sequence: TGTGCCAGCAGCTCCGGGACTAGCGGGGGCCTCAGCTCCTACGAGCAGTACTTC. The entire variable domain, with the rest obtained from reference TRBV7-9 and TRBJ2-7, is as follows: DTGVSQNPRHKITKRGQNVTFRCDPISEHNRLYWYRQTLGQGPEFLTYFQNEAQLEKSRLLSDRFSAERPKGSFSTLEIQRTEQGDSAMYLCASSSGTSGGLSSYEQYFGPGTRLTVT.

This clone appeared once. CDR3 in DNA: TGTGCCAGCAGCACTAGCGGGGGGGCCAGAGATACGCAGTATTTT. This gives the protein CASSTSGGARDTQYF. The chain combines TRBV2 with TRBJ2-3; 13 bases are shared with TRBD2. The V gene end was trimmed by 6 bases and the J gene end by 5 bases; junction bases not matched to a gene: 5. The CDR3 sequence is 15 residues long. Germline V gene lookup returns CDR1 SNHLY and CDR2 FYNNEI.

This chain connects TRBV5-4 to TRBJ1-2; 10 bases fit TRBD1. Trimming at V came to 3 bases and at J to 8 bases, leaving 7 bases not matched to a gene. The CDR3 runs 14 residues. Germline values: CDR1 SGHNT, CDR2 YYREEE (reference sequence). The CDR3 coding sequence is TGTGCCAGCAGCTGGGGGACAGGGGATGAGGGCTACACCTTC. This encodes CASSWGTGDEGYTF.

The chain links TRBV9 to TRBJ2-1; 8 nucleotides match TRBD2. CDR3 length: 18 amino acids. Germline CDR1 and CDR2: SGDLS and YYNGEE. J gave up 0 bases and V 3 bases, and 11 bases lay outside the gene matches. The CDR3 nucleotides are TGTGCCAGCAGCGCGGGACTATGGGCGGGGGGCTCCTACAATGAGCAGTTCTTC. This encodes CASSAGLWAGGSYNEQFF. Variable domain in full (rest from reference TRBV9 and TRBJ2-1): DSGVTQTPKHLITATGQRVTLRCSPRSGDLSVYWYQQSLDQGLQFLIQYYNGEERAKGNILERFSAQQFPDLHSELNLSSLELGDSALYFCASSAGLWAGGSYNEQFFGPGTRLTVL.

CDR3 protein: CASTLLGQGVEKLFF. The CDR3, as DNA: TGTGCCAGCACCCTCCTGGGACAGGGGGTCGAAAAACTGTTTTTT. The chain employs TRBV6-6 and TRBJ1-4; the match to TRBD1 covers 11 bases. Germline loops: CDR1 MNHNY, CDR2 SVGAGI (reference sequence). The CDR3 is made up of 15 amino acids. V gave up 7 bases and J gave up 8 bases; unmatched junction bases: 9.

This clone appeared a single time. The chain is built from TRBV2 and TRBJ2-1; D is unclear. The V gene lost 8 bases and the J gene lost 3 bases, with 5 bases spanning the gap. Germline values: CDR1 SNHLY, CDR2 FYNNEI. The CDR3 runs 11 residues. This chain's CDR3 is CASLDYNEQFF. The CDR3 DNA reads as TGTGCCAGCCTAGACTACAATGAGCAGTTCTTC.

This chain links TRBV19 with TRBJ2-2; TRBD1 might be the D (5 bases). The germline CDR1 and CDR2 sequences are LNHDA and SQIVND (reference sequence). Trimming left V 7 bases short and J 2 bases short, with 20 bases between. The CDR3 sequence is 17 residues long. CDR3 loop: CASTLWVGQGNTGELFF. The CDR3 region has the DNA TGTGCCAGTACCCTATGGGTGGGGCAGGGAAACACCGGGGAGCTGTTTTTT.

The chain couples TRBV19 to TRBJ1-4; D is possibly TRBD1 (5 bases). This CDR3 is 15 amino acids long. Per germline, CDR1 LNHDA and CDR2 SQIVND (reference sequence). Trimming shortened V by 3 bases and J by 2 bases, and 10 bases separated the two germline ends. In nucleotides, the CDR3 is TGTGCCAGTAGTATTTTGGGGGGGACTAATGAAAAACTGTTTTTT. It translates to CASSILGGTNEKLFF. Drawing the rest from reference TRBV19 and TRBJ1-4, the complete variable domain is DGGITQSPKYLFRKEGQNVTLSCEQNLNHDAMYWYRQDPGQGLRLIYYSQIVNDFQKGDIAEGYSVSREKKESFPLTVTSAQKNPTAFYLCASSILGGTNEKLFFGSGTQLSVL.

The DNA for the CDR3 is TGTGCCAGTACAGGGTGGAACACTGAAGCTTTCTTT. This codes for CASTGWNTEAFF. V and J are TRBV27 and TRBJ1-1, with a weak D call TRBD1 (6 bases). Germline loops: CDR1 MNHEY, CDR2 SMNVEV (reference sequence). This CDR3 has 12 residues. Trimming removed 9 bases at V and 1 base at J, with 9 bases between.

V is TRBV7-9 and J is TRBJ1-1; D remains ambiguous. The CDR3 has 16 residues. Germline lookup yields CDR1 SEHNR and CDR2 FQNEAQ (reference sequence). V gave up 4 bases and J gave up 5 bases, with 20 bases separating them. For the CDR3, the DNA is TGTGCCAGCAGCTCCCCCCGGGGTGAGTTGGGAACTGAAGCTTTCTTT. Protein product: CASSSPRGELGTEAFF.

Worth noting for this clone: One junction end does not reproduce the germline sequence, and a read error may be involved. In DNA form, the CDR3 reads TGTGCCAGCAGCCCCCCCCCTTCGAGCTTTTCCTACAGTGAGCAGTTCTTC. Translation: CASSPPPSSFSYSEQFF. The genes are TRBV11-3 and TRBJ2-1, with unresolved D. The CDR3 runs 17 residues. CDR1 SGHNT and CDR2 YENEEA come from the germline V gene.

The rearrangement links TRBV7-8 to TRBJ2-7, with D maybe TRBD1 (5 bases). Trimming removed 3 bases from V and 1 base from J, with 10 bases in between. Germline V gene sequence: CDR1 SGHVS, CDR2 FQNEAQ. This CDR3 is 14 amino acids long. Here the CDR3 DNA reads TGTGCCAGCAGCTTTACAACAGGATCCTACGAGCAGTACTTC. It yields the protein CASSFTTGSYEQYF.

The J gene is TRBJ2-4, the V gene TRBV28; 8 positions agree with TRBD1. V gave up 7 bases and J gave up 0 bases; unmatched junction bases: 11. The CDR3 runs to 17 residues. Germline V lookup: CDR1 MDHEN, CDR2 SYDVKM. The chain's CDR3 is CASTGTGHFLAKNIQYF. CDR3 DNA: TGTGCCAGCACCGGGACAGGACACTTTCTAGCCAAAAACATTCAGTACTTC.